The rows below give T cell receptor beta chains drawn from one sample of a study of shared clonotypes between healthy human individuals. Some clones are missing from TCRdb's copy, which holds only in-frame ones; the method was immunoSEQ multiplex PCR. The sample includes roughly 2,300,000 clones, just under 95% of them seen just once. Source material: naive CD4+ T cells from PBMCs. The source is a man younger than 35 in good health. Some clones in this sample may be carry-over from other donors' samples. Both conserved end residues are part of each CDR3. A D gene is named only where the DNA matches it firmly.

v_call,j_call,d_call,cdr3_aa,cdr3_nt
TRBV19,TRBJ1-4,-,CASSIVNGVGGVGEKLFF,TGTGCCAGTAGTATAGTCAACGGGGTGGGTGGGGTTGGCGAAAAACTGTTTTTT
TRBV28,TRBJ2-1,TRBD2,CASNPIPGLVYNEQFF,TGTGCCAGCAACCCGATACCGGGACTAGTATACAATGAGCAGTTCTTC
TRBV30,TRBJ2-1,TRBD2,CAWSGLAGQFF,TGTGCCTGGAGTGGACTAGCGGGACAGTTCTTC
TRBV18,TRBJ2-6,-,CASSLGQFSGANVLTF,TGTGCCAGCTCACTCGGACAGTTCTCTGGGGCCAACGTCCTGACTTTC
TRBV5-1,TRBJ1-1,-,CASSLVAGEVGNTEAFF,TGCGCCAGCAGCTTGGTCGCAGGGGAGGTGGGGAACACTGAAGCTTTCTTT
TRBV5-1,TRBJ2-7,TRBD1,CASSYRDSSYEQYF,TGCGCCAGCAGCTACAGGGACAGCTCCTACGAGCAGTACTTC
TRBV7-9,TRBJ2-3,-,CASSFGGGGTDTQYF,TGTGCCAGCAGCTTCGGGGGCGGGGGCACAGATACGCAGTATTTT
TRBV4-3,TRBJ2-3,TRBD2,CASSQGLAGSTDTQYF,TGCGCCAGCAGCCAGGGACTAGCGGGAAGCACAGATACGCAGTATTTT
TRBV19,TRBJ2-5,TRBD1,CASKGQGRETQYF,TGTGCCAGTAAGGGACAGGGGCGGGAGACCCAGTACTTC
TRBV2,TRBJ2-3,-,CASSERGTQYF,TGTGCCAGCAGTGAAAGGGGTACGCAGTATTTT
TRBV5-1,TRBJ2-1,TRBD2,CASSSWGLAGGGGQFF,TGCGCCAGCAGCTCCTGGGGACTAGCGGGAGGAGGGGGGCAGTTCTTC
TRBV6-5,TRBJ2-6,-,CASSTRSGANVLTF,TGTGCCAGCAGCACACGCTCTGGGGCCAACGTCCTGACTTTC
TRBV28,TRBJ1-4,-,CASSSQGLDEKLFF,TGTGCCAGCAGTTCTCAGGGGTTGGATGAAAAACTGTTTTTT
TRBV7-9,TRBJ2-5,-,CASSLGVFETQYF,TGTGCCAGCAGCTTAGGGGTATTCGAGACCCAGTACTTC
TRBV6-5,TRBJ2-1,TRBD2,CASSSREASSYNEQFF,TGTGCCAGCAGTTCCCGGGAGGCCAGCTCCTACAATGAGCAGTTCTTC